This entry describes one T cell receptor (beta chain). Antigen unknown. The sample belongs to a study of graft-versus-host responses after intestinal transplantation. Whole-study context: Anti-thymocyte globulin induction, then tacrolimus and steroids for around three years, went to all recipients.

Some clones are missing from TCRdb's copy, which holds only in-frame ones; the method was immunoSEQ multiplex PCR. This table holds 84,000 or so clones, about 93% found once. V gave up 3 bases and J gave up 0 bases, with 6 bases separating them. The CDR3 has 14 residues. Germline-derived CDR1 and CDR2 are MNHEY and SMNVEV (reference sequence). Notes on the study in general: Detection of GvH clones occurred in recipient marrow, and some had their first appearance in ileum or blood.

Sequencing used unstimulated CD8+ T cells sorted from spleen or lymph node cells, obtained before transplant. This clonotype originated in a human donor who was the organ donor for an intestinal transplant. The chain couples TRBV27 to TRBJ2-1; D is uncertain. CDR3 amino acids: CASSFSSSYNEQFF. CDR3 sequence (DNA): TGTGCCAGCAGTTTTTCGAGCTCCTACAATGAGCAGTTCTTC.